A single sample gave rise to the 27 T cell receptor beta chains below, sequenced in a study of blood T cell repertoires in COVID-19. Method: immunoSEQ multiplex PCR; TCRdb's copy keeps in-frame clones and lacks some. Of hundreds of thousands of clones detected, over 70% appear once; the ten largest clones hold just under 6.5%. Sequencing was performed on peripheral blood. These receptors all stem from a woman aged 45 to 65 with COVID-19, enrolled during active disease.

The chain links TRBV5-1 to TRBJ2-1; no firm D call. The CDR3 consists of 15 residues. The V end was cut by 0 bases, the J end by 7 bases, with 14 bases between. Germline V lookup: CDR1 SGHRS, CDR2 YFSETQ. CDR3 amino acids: CASSLGLVPWNEQFF. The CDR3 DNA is TGCGCCAGCAGCTTGGGACTCGTTCCCTGGAATGAGCAGTTCTTC.

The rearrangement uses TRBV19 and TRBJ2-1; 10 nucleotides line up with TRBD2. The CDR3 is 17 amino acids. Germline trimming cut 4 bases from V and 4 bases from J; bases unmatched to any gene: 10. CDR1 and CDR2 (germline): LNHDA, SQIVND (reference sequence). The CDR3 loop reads CASSTQATSGPYNEQFF. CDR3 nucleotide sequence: TGTGCCAGTAGTACTCAAGCGACTAGCGGGCCTTACAATGAGCAGTTCTTC.

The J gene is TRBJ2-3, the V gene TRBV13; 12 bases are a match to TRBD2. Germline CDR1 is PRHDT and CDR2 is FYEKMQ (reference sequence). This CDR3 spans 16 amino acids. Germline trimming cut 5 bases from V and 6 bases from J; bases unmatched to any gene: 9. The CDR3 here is CASSGPTSGSGDTQYF. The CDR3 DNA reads TGTGCCAGCAGCGGCCCGACTAGCGGGAGCGGGGATACGCAGTATTTT.

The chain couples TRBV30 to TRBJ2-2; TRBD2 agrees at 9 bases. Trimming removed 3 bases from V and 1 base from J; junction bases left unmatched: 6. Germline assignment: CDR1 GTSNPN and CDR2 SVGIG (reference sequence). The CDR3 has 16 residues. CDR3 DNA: TGTGCCTGGAGCTCATGGACTAGCGTGAACACCGGGGAGCTGTTTTTT. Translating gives CAWSSWTSVNTGELFF. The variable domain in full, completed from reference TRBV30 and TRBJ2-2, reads SQTIHQWPATLVQPVGSPLSLECTVEGTSNPNLYWYRQAAGRGLQLLFYSVGIGQISSEVPQNLSASRPQDRQFILSSKKLLLSDSGFYLCAWSSWTSVNTGELFFGEGSRLTVL.

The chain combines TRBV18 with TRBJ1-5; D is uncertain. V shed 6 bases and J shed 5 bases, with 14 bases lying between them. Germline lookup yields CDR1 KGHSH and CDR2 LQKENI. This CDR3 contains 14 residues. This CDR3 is CASSAGGSDQPQHF. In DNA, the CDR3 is TGTGCCAGCTCCGCGGGTGGTTCTGATCAGCCCCAGCATTTT. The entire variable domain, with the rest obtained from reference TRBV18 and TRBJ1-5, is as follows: NAGVMQNPRHLVRRRGQEARLRCSPMKGHSHVYWYRQLPEEGLKFMVYLQKENIIDESGMPKERFSAEFPKEGPSILRIQQVVRGDSAAYFCASSAGGSDQPQHFGDGTRLSIL.

This chain's CDR3 is CSVVVTALPYEQYF. CDR3 bases: TGCAGCGTTGTAGTCACAGCTCTACCCTACGAGCAGTACTTC. This chain uses TRBV29-1 with TRBJ2-7, with D unresolved. CDR1 is SQVTM, CDR2 ANQGSEA, per germline. V was shortened by 4 bases and J by 2 bases, with 15 bases between the two germline ends. The CDR3 extends over 14 amino acids.

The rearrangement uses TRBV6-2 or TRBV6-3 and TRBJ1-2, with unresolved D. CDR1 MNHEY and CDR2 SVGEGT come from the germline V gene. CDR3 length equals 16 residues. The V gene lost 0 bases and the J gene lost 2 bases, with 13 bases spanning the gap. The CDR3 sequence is CASSYSPKPGNYGYTF. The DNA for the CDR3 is TGTGCCAGCAGTTACTCACCAAAACCGGGGAACTATGGCTACACCTTC.

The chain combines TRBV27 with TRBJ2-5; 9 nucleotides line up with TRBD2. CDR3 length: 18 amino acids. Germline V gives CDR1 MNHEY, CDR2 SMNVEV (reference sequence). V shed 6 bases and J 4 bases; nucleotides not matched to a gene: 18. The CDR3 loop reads CASRPRASGTGVAETQYF. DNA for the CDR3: TGTGCCAGCAGGCCCCGGGCTAGCGGGACGGGAGTGGCAGAGACCCAGTACTTC.

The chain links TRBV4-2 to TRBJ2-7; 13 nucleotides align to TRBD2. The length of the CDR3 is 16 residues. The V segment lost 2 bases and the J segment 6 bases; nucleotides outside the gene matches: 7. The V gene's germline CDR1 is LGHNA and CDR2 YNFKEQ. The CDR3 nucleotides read TGTGCCAGCAGCCAACCCGGGACTAGCGGGATGCGCGAGCAGTACTTC. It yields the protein CASSQPGTSGMREQYF.

CDR3 coding DNA: TGCGCCAGCAGCTTTTCTGGGGGCGAGGCGAATGAGCAGTTCTTC. Encoded protein: CASSFSGGEANEQFF. The rearrangement uses TRBV5-1 and TRBJ2-1; the D gene is possibly TRBD1 (6 bases). Germline CDR1 and CDR2: SGHRS and YFSETQ. Trimming pared 2 bases from V and 7 bases from J, leaving 16 bases between. CDR3 length equals 15 residues.

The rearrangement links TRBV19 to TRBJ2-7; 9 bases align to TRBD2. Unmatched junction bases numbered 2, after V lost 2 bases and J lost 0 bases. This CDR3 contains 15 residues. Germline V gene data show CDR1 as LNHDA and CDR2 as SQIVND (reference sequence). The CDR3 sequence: CASSIKREASYEQYF. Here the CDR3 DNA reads TGTGCCAGTAGTATAAAGCGGGAGGCCTCCTACGAGCAGTACTTC.

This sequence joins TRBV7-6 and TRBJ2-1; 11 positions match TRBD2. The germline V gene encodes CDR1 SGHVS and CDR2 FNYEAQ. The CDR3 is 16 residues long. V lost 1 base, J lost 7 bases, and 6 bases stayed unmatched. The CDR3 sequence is CASSLVRSSGGNEQFF. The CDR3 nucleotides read TGTGCCAGCAGCTTAGTACGGTCTAGCGGGGGGAATGAGCAGTTCTTC.

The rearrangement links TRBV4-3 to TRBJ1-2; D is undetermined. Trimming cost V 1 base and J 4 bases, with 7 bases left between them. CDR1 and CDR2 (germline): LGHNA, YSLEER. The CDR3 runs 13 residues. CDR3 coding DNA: TGCGCCAGCAGCCAAGCGGCGGGCTATGGCTACACCTTC. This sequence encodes CASSQAAGYGYTF.

The CDR3 DNA sequence: TGTGCCAGCAGCTTATGGGTAGCGGGAGTCAATGAGCAGTTCTTC. Protein: CASSLWVAGVNEQFF. This sequence joins TRBV5-8 and TRBJ2-1, with TRBD2 matching 9 bases. Germline values: CDR1 SGHTS, CDR2 YDEGEE. The trim removed 2 bases at V and 6 bases at J, leaving 6 bases unmatched. CDR3 length: 15 residues.

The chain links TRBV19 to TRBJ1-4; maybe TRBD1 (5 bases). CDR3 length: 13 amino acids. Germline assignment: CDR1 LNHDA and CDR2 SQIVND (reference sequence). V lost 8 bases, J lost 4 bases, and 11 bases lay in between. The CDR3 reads CASQRQLNEKLFF. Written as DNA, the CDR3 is TGTGCCAGTCAAAGACAGCTTAATGAAAAACTGTTTTTT.

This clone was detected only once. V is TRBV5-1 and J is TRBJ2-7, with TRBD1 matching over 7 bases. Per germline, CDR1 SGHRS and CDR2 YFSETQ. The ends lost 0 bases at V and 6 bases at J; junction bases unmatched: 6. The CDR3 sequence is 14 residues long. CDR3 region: CASSLVTGSGEQYF. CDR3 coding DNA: TGCGCCAGCAGCTTGGTGACAGGGTCTGGCGAGCAGTACTTC.

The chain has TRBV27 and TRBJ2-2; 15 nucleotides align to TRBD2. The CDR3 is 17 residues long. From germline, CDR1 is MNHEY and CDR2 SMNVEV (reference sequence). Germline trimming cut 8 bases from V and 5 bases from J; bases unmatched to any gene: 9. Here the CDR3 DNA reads TGTGCCAGCTCCGGACTAGCGGGAGGGGGGGTTACCGGGGAGCTGTTTTTT. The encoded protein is CASSGLAGGGVTGELFF.

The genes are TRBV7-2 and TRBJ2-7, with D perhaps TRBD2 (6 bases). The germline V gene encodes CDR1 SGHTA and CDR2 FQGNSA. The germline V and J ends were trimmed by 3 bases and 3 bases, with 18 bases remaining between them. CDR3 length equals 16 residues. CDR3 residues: CASSLAGTSSSYEQYF. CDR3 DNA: TGTGCCAGCAGCTTGGCGGGAACTTCCTCCAGCTACGAGCAGTACTTC.

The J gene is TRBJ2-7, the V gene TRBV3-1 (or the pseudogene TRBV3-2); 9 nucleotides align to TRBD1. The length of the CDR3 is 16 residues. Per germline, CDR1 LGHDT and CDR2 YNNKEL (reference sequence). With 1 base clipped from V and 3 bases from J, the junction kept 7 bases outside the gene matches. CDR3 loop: CASSQAGDRVVYEQYF. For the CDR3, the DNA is TGTGCCAGCAGCCAAGCGGGGGACAGGGTAGTCTACGAGCAGTACTTC.

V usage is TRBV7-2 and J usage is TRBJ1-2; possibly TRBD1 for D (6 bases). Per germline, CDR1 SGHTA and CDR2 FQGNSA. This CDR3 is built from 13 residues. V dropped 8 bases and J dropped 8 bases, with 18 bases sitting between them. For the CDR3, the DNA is TGTGCCAGCGGGGGCGGAAGGACTAGAGGCTACACCTTC. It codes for CASGGGRTRGYTF.

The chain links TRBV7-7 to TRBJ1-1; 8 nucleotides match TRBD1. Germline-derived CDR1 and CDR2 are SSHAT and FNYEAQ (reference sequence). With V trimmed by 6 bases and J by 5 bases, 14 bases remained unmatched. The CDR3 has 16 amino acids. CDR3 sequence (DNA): TGTGCCAGCAGTAAAAGACAGGGGCGGGTTGGGACTGAAGCTTTCTTT. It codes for CASSKRQGRVGTEAFF.

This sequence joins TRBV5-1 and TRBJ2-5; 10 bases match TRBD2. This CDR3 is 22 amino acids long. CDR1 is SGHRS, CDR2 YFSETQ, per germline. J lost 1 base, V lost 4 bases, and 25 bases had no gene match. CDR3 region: CASSGIPQASGSTSVPQETQYF. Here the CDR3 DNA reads TGCGCCAGCAGCGGGATACCCCAGGCTAGCGGGAGCACGTCAGTCCCCCAAGAGACCCAGTACTTC.

CDR3 bases: TGTGCCAGCAGCAACTGGGGACAGGGGGCTTTTTTGACCCAGTACTTC. Its translation is CASSNWGQGAFLTQYF. V gene TRBV5-6 combines with J gene TRBJ2-5; 12 bases are a match to TRBD1. CDR1 and CDR2 from the germline V gene are SGHDT and YYEEEE. V was clipped by 4 bases and J by 7 bases; unmatched bases: 11. The CDR3 is 16 residues long.

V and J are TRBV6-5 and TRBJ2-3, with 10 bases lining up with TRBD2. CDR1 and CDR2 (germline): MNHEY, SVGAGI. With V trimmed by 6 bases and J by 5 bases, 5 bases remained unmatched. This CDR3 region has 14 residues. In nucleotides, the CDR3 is TGTGCCAGCAGGGGGACTAGCGAAGGAGATACGCAGTATTTT. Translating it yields CASRGTSEGDTQYF.

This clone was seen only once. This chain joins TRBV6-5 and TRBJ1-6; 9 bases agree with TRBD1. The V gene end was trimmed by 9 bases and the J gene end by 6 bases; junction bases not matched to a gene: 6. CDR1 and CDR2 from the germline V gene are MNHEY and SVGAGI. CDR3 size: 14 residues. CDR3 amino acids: CASRQGEVNSPLHF. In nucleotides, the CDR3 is TGTGCCAGTAGACAGGGGGAGGTTAATTCACCCCTCCACTTT.

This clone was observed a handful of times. CDR3 DNA sequence: TGTGCCAGCAGACTAACGGCGGGGGGAGAGACCCAGTACTTC. Protein product: CASRLTAGGETQYF. V is TRBV11-2 and J is TRBJ2-5; 8 bases are shared with TRBD2. J was trimmed by 4 bases and V by 6 bases; bases with no gene match: 7. The CDR3 extends over 14 amino acids. Germline values: CDR1 SGHAT, CDR2 FQNNGV.

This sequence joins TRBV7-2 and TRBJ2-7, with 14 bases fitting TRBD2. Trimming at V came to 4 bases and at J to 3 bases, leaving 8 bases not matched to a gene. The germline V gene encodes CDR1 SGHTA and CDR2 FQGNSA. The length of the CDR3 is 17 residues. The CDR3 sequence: CASSSPGTSGSRYEQYF. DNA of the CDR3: TGTGCCAGCAGCTCCCCCGGGACTAGCGGGAGCCGCTACGAGCAGTACTTC.